These T cell receptor beta chains were read from a single sample in a study of memory CD4+ T cells and cytomegalovirus serostatus. The method was immunoSEQ multiplex PCR; TCRdb's version includes in-frame clones alone and lacks a portion of them. The repertoire includes over 75,000 clones, 75% to 85% of them detected once, and 3.6% sits in the top ten. Sequencing was carried out using memory CD4+ T cells from blood. These receptors came from an adult in good health and CMV-seropositive. CDR3s include the opening cysteine and the closing phenylalanine or tryptophan. The D gene is left open where the match is weak. Rows may omit the clone size; those that give it use once, few, many or a size class.

cdr3_nt: TGTGCCAGCAGCTCGAGGGAGCGGGACTACTACGAGCAGTACTTC
cdr3_aa: CASSSRERDYYEQYF
j_call: TRBJ2-7
v_call: TRBV5-4
d_call: TRBD2
clone_size: -
cdr3_length: 15

cdr3_nt: TGTGCCAGTAGCCCTTTCACTGGCTACTCCTACGAGCAGTACTTC
cdr3_aa: CASSPFTGYSYEQYF
j_call: TRBJ2-7
v_call: TRBV19
d_call: -
clone_size: -
cdr3_length: 15

cdr3_nt: TGTGCCAGCAGCTTGGCAAACACCATATATTTT
cdr3_aa: CASSLANTIYF
j_call: TRBJ1-3
v_call: TRBV28
d_call: -
clone_size: -
cdr3_length: 11

cdr3_nt: TGCGCCAGCAGCCGATCTCTACGAGTTAACTATGGCTACACCTTC
cdr3_aa: CASSRSLRVNYGYTF
j_call: TRBJ1-2
v_call: TRBV4-3
d_call: -
clone_size: -
cdr3_length: 15

cdr3_nt: TGTGCCACCAGCCCCAGGGAAAGGTATCAGCCCCAGCATTTT
cdr3_aa: CATSPRERYQPQHF
j_call: TRBJ1-5
v_call: TRBV15
d_call: -
clone_size: -
cdr3_length: 14

cdr3_nt: TGTGCCAGCAGCCAAGGGACTAGCGGGATTGGGAATGAGCAGTTCTTC
cdr3_aa: CASSQGTSGIGNEQFF
j_call: TRBJ2-1
v_call: TRBV4-2
d_call: TRBD2
clone_size: -
cdr3_length: 16

cdr3_nt: TGTGCCAGCAGTCGGGCTCGGCGGGGTGAAAAACTGTTTTTT
cdr3_aa: CASSRARRGEKLFF
j_call: TRBJ1-4
v_call: TRBV27
d_call: -
clone_size: -
cdr3_length: 14

cdr3_nt: TGTGCCAGCAGTTTGGGAAGGGAGGGTCAGCCCCAGCATTTT
cdr3_aa: CASSLGREGQPQHF
j_call: TRBJ1-5
v_call: TRBV2
d_call: -
clone_size: few
cdr3_length: 14

cdr3_nt: TGTGCCAGCAGTTTAGGGAGAGGAGGAAACACCATATATTTT
cdr3_aa: CASSLGRGGNTIYF
j_call: TRBJ1-3
v_call: TRBV28
d_call: -
clone_size: -
cdr3_length: 14

cdr3_nt: TGCAGCGCCGGACGGGGCGGTGGCTACACCTTC
cdr3_aa: CSAGRGGGYTF
j_call: TRBJ1-2
v_call: TRBV29-1
d_call: -
clone_size: -
cdr3_length: 11

cdr3_nt: TGTGCCAGCAGCTTGCGGGAGGGAAGCACAGATACGCAGTATTTT
cdr3_aa: CASSLREGSTDTQYF
j_call: TRBJ2-3
v_call: TRBV5-4
d_call: TRBD2
clone_size: -
cdr3_length: 15

cdr3_nt: TGTGCCAGCAGCTTGATTTACGAGCAGTACTTC
cdr3_aa: CASSLIYEQYF
j_call: TRBJ2-7
v_call: TRBV11-2
d_call: -
clone_size: -
cdr3_length: 11

cdr3_nt: TGTGCCAGCAGCTCTGCGTTGTACACAGATACGCAGTATTTT
cdr3_aa: CASSSALYTDTQYF
j_call: TRBJ2-3
v_call: TRBV7-8
d_call: -
clone_size: -
cdr3_length: 14

cdr3_nt: TGTGCCAGCAGCTCCATAGAACGGGGGGCGGGTGAGCAGTTCTTC
cdr3_aa: CASSSIERGAGEQFF
j_call: TRBJ2-1
v_call: TRBV11-3
d_call: -
clone_size: -
cdr3_length: 15

cdr3_nt: TGTGCCAGCAAGGACAGCCTCTTGGGGGCCACCATATATTTT
cdr3_aa: CASKDSLLGATIYF
j_call: TRBJ1-3
v_call: TRBV6-1
d_call: -
clone_size: -
cdr3_length: 14

cdr3_nt: TGCAGCGTTGAGGCGGGAGGCGATGAGCAGTTCTTC
cdr3_aa: CSVEAGGDEQFF
j_call: TRBJ2-1
v_call: TRBV29-1
d_call: TRBD2
clone_size: few
cdr3_length: 12

cdr3_nt: TGTGCCAGCAGTGCGGGGAATCAAGAGACCCAGTACTTC
cdr3_aa: CASSAGNQETQYF
j_call: TRBJ2-5
v_call: TRBV7-3
d_call: -
clone_size: -
cdr3_length: 13

cdr3_nt: TGCGCCAGCAGCTTTAAGACTAGCGGTTTCGCCGGGGAGCTGTTTTTT
cdr3_aa: CASSFKTSGFAGELFF
j_call: TRBJ2-2
v_call: TRBV5-1
d_call: TRBD2
clone_size: -
cdr3_length: 16

cdr3_nt: TGTGCCAGTAGTAGGACAGGGGATCCGGATGAAAAACTGTTTTTT
cdr3_aa: CASSRTGDPDEKLFF
j_call: TRBJ1-4
v_call: TRBV19
d_call: TRBD1
clone_size: -
cdr3_length: 15

cdr3_nt: TGTGCCACCCGAGGAAGGGACAGCCACGAGCAGTACTTC
cdr3_aa: CATRGRDSHEQYF
j_call: TRBJ2-7
v_call: TRBV2
d_call: TRBD1
clone_size: -
cdr3_length: 13

cdr3_nt: TGTGCCATCAGTGATCAGATCAATCAGCCCCAGCATTTT
cdr3_aa: CAISDQINQPQHF
j_call: TRBJ1-5
v_call: TRBV10-3
d_call: -
clone_size: once
cdr3_length: 13